Below, one T cell receptor (beta chain) is given with its context. This clone was seen a single time. There is no known antigen for this receptor. No base quality values were provided; no much bigger clone lies one nucleotide off. Reading the germline V gene gives CDR1 SGHTA and CDR2 FQGNSA. The CDR3 measures 15 amino acids from cysteine to phenylalanine. The kept DNA is CDR3 alone, 45 bases in frame from the first base. The junction shows trimming of 7 bases on V and 5 bases on J, and the gene matches do not reach 9 bases of it. The record originates from a study of memory CD4+ T cells and cytomegalovirus serostatus (dated by TCRdb to about 2019). About the study as a whole: The cohort included around 33 healthy adults from Belgium, of whom 9 were CMV seropositive and some 24 were CMV seronegative. CD4+ memory TCRbeta repertoires of a Belgian cohort with known cytomegalovirus serostatus were sequenced in order to replicate a published TCR-based CMV serostatus classifier.

Single viable CD3+CD4+CD8-CD45RO+ cells were sorted as memory CD4+ T cells on a FACSAria II. CMV serostatus was determined with a Roche Elecsys assay detecting serum IgG against CMV pp150, pp28, p38 and p52. Once the samples were thawed, total CD4+ T cells were enriched through positive selection using CD4 magnetic microbeads. Samples originated from another study that specifically interrogated the CD4+ T cell memory repertoire. Peripheral blood mononuclear cells were isolated and cryopreserved according to standard operating procedures, and serum was stored at -80 degrees C. Staining used CD3-PerCP (BW264/56), CD4-APC (RPA-T4), CD45RO-PE (UCHT1) and CD8-Pacific Orange (3B5) antibodies, with Sytox blue excluding non-viable cells. Genomic DNA was extracted from sorted cells with the Quick-DNA Microprep Kit. Amplification of TCRbeta DNA was done with the immunoSEQ hsTCRbeta kit, following the protocol from the manufacturer. TCRbeta libraries were sequenced on an Illumina MiSeq instrument. Per the authors' processing: Removing out-of-frame sequences left approximately 2,000,000 distinct TCRbeta sequences, an average of around 67,000 per individual. Each individual was scored according to the count of some 160 previously reported CMV-associated TCRbeta sequences and the total productive distinct TCRbeta count. A beta-binomial model was reimplemented in Python, and scikit-learn random forests with default parameters were trained on US cohort data. On the Belgian cohort, classifier performance was reported as the median AUC, along with percentile confidence intervals, across 10,000 bootstrap iterations. What TCRdb holds here is the immuneACCESS table cut down to in-frame rearrangements. Part of the clones is not present; checked against another copy, under half of the missing clones reflect an unresolved V gene, and the others are unexplained. V, J and clone size were drawn from that table, and D and trimming were deduced from the DNA. For this sample there are under 40,000 clones; around 80% appear just once. The top ten clonotypes cover roughly 5.7% of the sample.

General study outcomes and caveats: Results were interpreted as suggesting that the CMV-associated TCR signature is largely present in the CD4+ memory repertoire. For predicting CMV serostatus, the median bootstrapped AUC was about 0.95 using the original framework and roughly 0.92 using a US-trained random forest. Among the 150 to 200 previously reported CMV-associated TCRbeta sequences, about 71 showed up in the CD4+ memory repertoires, with each one found in between one and five individuals. Unlike the original study, which covered naive and memory CD4+ and CD8+ populations, the Belgian study sequenced only CD4+CD45RO+ memory cells. A median bootstrapped AUC of 0.95 with a 95% CI of 0.76-1.00 was achieved on the Belgian cohort by the original-framework classifier.

The receptor's source is an adult in good health and CMV-seropositive. Sequencing used memory CD4+ T cells from blood. The rearranged segments are TRBV7-2 and TRBJ2-5, with 11 bases in between that match TRBD2. The bases read TGTGCCAGCACCCAGATTAGCGGGGGGGCGGAGACCCAGTACTTC. This gives the protein CASTQISGGAETQYF.